A selection of T cell receptor beta chains follows, all from one sample in a study of cytotoxic CD8 clonotypes in ibrutinib-treated CLL. Sequencing was performed with immunoSEQ multiplex PCR; in TCRdb, only in-frame clones are kept and a portion is missing. The sample has around 97,000 clones, more than 75% seen once. This specimen consisted of PBMCs, obtained after 12 months of ibrutinib treatment. The receptor source for this set is a human donor with chronic lymphocytic leukemia. Both conserved end residues are part of each CDR3. Each record gives: J gene, V gene, CDR3 protein.

>TRBJ2-1|TRBV6-6
CASIEAGGGNEQFF
>TRBJ1-4|TRBV27
CASRETGRFEKLFF
>TRBJ1-1|TRBV6-1
CASSEKRGRTEAFF
>TRBJ1-1|TRBV7-2
CASSPLQVTTEAFF
>TRBJ1-1|TRBV29-1
CSVALGVLNTEAFF
>TRBJ1-1|TRBV6-5
CASRFQGGTEAFF
>TRBJ2-5|TRBV7-8
CASSPPKEETQYF
>TRBJ1-5|TRBV9
CASSRGQINQPQHF
>TRBJ1-4|TRBV19
CASSIEGQGPTNEKLFF
>TRBJ2-6|TRBV7-7
CASSLSSGIGANVLTF
>TRBJ2-1|TRBV29-1
CSVDQGPSGVSNEQFF
>TRBJ1-2|TRBV30
CAWSAGINYGYTF
>TRBJ2-2|TRBV7-3
CASSPLAGVLLPGELFF
>TRBJ2-1|TRBV19
CASSIKGRGSSYNEQFF
>TRBJ2-5|TRBV10-1
CASSRSSAGGQYF
>TRBJ2-1|TRBV27
CASSLRLAGGNEQFF
>TRBJ1-2|TRBV6-4
CASSDQHRDRGGYGYTF
>TRBJ2-3|TRBV2
CASSPWGSGGSDTQYF
>TRBJ1-6|TRBV27
CASSLGGDNSPLHF
>TRBJ2-3|TRBV18
CASSPAKGQGASDTQYF
>TRBJ1-4|TRBV9
CASSPEDRAGEKLFF
>TRBJ2-7|TRBV5-6
CASSWNREGQYF
>TRBJ2-7|TRBV18
CASSPGGQSSYEQYF
>TRBJ2-2|TRBV6-6
CASSRDLENTGELFF
>TRBJ2-5|TRBV9
CASSVLGGAGETQYF
>TRBJ1-3|TRBV10-1
CARGRVGGNTIYF
>TRBJ2-7|TRBV5-1
CASSSSGVGAYEQYF
>TRBJ2-7|TRBV6-6
CASSSWTVSYEQYF
>TRBJ2-2|TRBV7-9
CASGLGQPNTGELFF
>TRBJ1-3|TRBV6-5
CASSRTTSSGNTIYF
>TRBJ1-4|TRBV30
CAFYSGGGEKLFF
>TRBJ2-5|TRBV7-2
CASSLRGTSEETQYF
>TRBJ2-2|TRBV19
CASSVTSRQGNTGELFF
>TRBJ2-3|TRBV7-2
CASSPDRPVVSTDTQYF
>TRBJ2-2|TRBV7-7
CASSSLLLEGKINTGELFF
>TRBJ1-2|TRBV30
CAWTGRQGGGYTF
>TRBJ2-1|TRBV7-9
CASSLRLAGGRGTDDEQFF
>TRBJ2-7|TRBV6-5
CASSFRDRDYEQYF
>TRBJ1-1|TRBV29-1
CSATPGQANTEAFF
>TRBJ1-1|TRBV6-5
CASTTGGNTEAFF
>TRBJ1-1|TRBV6-5
CASSYSRVNTEAFF
>TRBJ1-2|TRBV28
CASSSGATPYGYTF
>TRBJ1-2|TRBV5-6
CASSLDRAGGYTF
>TRBJ1-5|TRBV2
CASGGRANQPQHF
>TRBJ2-5|TRBV11-2
CASSLGVAGTQETQYF
>TRBJ2-1|TRBV5-6
CASSLRASGPVRDEQFF
>TRBJ1-1|TRBV30
CAWTGQGNTEAFF
>TRBJ1-3|TRBV7-8
CASSLAGGNTIYF
>TRBJ1-1|TRBV5-1
CASSLWGMNTEAFF
>TRBJ2-5|TRBV7-7
CASSSGLAGETQYF
>TRBJ1-5|TRBV28
CASSPSAWGDNQPQHF
>TRBJ1-4|TRBV13
CASRSQGAANEKLFF
>TRBJ2-2|TRBV27
CASSVQGRNTGELFF